This entry lists 5 T cell receptor beta chains sequenced from one sample in a study of CD8 T cells in ankylosing spondylitis. TCRdb redid the calling of the 5' RACE reads with MiXCR, one entry per CDR3 protein. The table records some 120,000 distinct CDR3 sequences, roughly 13% of them present only once. The sequenced sample was blood, either unsorted or a sorted T cell fraction (not recorded which). Every receptor here comes from a female donor with ankylosing spondylitis or in good health (not recorded which).

This clonotype appeared a few times. This chain links TRBV12-3 or TRBV12-4 with TRBJ2-3; D remains ambiguous. V was cut by 6 bases and J by 0 bases, with 13 bases left in between. The CDR3 has 15 residues. CDR3 nucleotide sequence: TGTGCCAGCAGCCCCGGAGCCTCTAGCACAGATACGCAGTATTTT. Its translation: CASSPGASSTDTQYF.

There are many counts of this clonotype. The genes are TRBV12-3 or TRBV12-4 and TRBJ1-1; 7 positions agree with TRBD1. The CDR3 runs to 14 residues. The J segment lost 4 bases and the V segment lost 8 bases, leaving 10 bases of the junction unmatched. As DNA, the CDR3 is TGTGCCAGCTCGAGACAGGGCGGTATCACTGAAGCTTTCTTT. It yields the protein CASSRQGGITEAFF.

The chain recombines TRBV12-3 or TRBV12-4 with TRBJ2-1, with 9 nucleotides matching TRBD1. J lost 8 bases, V lost 6 bases, and 11 bases had no gene match. The CDR3 is made up of 15 amino acids. The CDR3 is CASSPDRGDPDEQFF. The CDR3 coding sequence is TGTGCCAGCAGCCCGGACAGGGGCGATCCGGATGAGCAGTTCTTC.

This clonotype was seen repeatedly, ten times or more. This CDR3 reads CATALAGAVYNEQFF. The CDR3 nucleotides read TGTGCTACTGCGCTAGCGGGAGCCGTTTACAATGAGCAGTTCTTC. This sequence joins TRBV7-2 and TRBJ2-1, with TRBD2 matching 10 bases. The CDR3 contains 15 residues. Per germline, CDR1 SGHTA and CDR2 FQGNSA.

This clonotype was counted a few times. This chain links TRBV15 with TRBJ1-4; D possibly corresponds to TRBD1 (5 bases). Looked up from germline, CDR1 is LNHNV and CDR2 is YYDKDF (reference sequence). The V end lost 0 bases, the J end lost 2 bases, and 7 bases lay between the germline ends. This CDR3 has 15 residues. CDR3 loop: CATSRDGATNEKLFF. As DNA, the CDR3 is TGTGCCACCAGCAGAGATGGGGCCACTAATGAAAAACTGTTTTTT.